This TCR beta chain comes out of a study of monozygotic twins with inflammatory bowel disease (dated by TCRdb to between 2018 and 2021). Turning to the overall study: A total of roughly 28 monozygotic twin pairs were included in the full study, comprising nine German pairs (four IBD-concordant, five IBD-discordant) and 19 IBD-discordant Danish pairs. Each individual had, on average, about 151 000 unique TCRalpha sequences and 181 000 unique TCRbeta sequences available for analysis. Within discordant pairs, disease-associated traits were sought mainly by comparing IBD patients with their genetically identical healthy co-twins. General findings and caveats noted by the study authors: No single strong signal or clonotype linked to IBD turned up in the results, so the idea that one exists was not supported. Compared with healthy twins, IBD patients shared fewer clonotypes with other individuals, and the difference was most pronounced in patients with signs of disease activity. Measured by the inverse Simpson index, TCRbeta repertoire diversity was lower in IBD patients than in their healthy co-twins. Different T cell subtypes could not be distinguished in the analysis. No difference in repertoire similarity was observed between concordant and discordant twins, possibly owing to limited statistical power. Background noise and inter-individual variability may have been introduced into the repertoires by the differing immunosuppressive treatments among patients.

Note on this clonotype: Its antigen specificity is not known.

From each donor, a roughly 2.5 ml peripheral blood sample was collected into PAXgene tubes and stored at -80 degrees C. Total RNA was isolated from whole blood with the PAXgene blood miRNA kit on an automated QIAcube, without T cell sorting. Peripheral blood from monozygotic twin pairs, either concordant or discordant for inflammatory bowel disease, underwent deep TCRalpha and TCRbeta repertoire profiling that used unique molecular barcoding. Smoking habits were recorded for all twin pairs, and individuals were classified as current, former or never smokers. Reading from cysteine to phenylalanine, the CDR3 counts 13 amino acids. The DNA is not on file. The library was produced with 5' RACE. Preparation of each TCR library used approximately 3,500 ng of total RNA. For each sample, cDNA was synthesized in eight separate reactions using SMARTScribe reverse transcriptase. During cDNA synthesis, template switching introduced unique molecular identifiers that contained a 6-nucleotide sample barcode. Two nested PCRs of approximately 16 and 10 cycles amplified the TCRalpha and TCRbeta cDNA, and bead purification followed each PCR. Before amplification, the cDNA was both treated with uracil DNA-glycosylase and purified with the QIAquick PCR purification kit. In the second PCR, Illumina TruSeq-compatible adapters and sample-specific barcodes were added. TapeStation and Qubit were used to check library quality and concentration, and 4.5 to 6 ng of each library was pooled. Pooled libraries were sequenced on an Illumina HiSeq2500 single-index Rapid Run with 2 x 100 bp reads and custom sequencing primers. Per the source publication's procedure: UMI-based consensus assembly with MiGEC version 1.2.6 was used to correct PCR and sequencing errors. MiXCR version 2.1.1 was used for V(D)J alignment, clonotype assembly and CDR3 extraction. To normalise gene usage, clonotype sharing and MAIT/NKT TCR abundance, the analysis used the top 1000, 10 000 and 20 000 clonotypes per sample. After downsampling to 27 000 UMIs, diversity was calculated as the inverse Simpson index using the vegan R package. Paired Mann-Whitney U tests on discordant twin pairs were used, with Benjamini-Hochberg multiple-testing correction. With the reads reprocessed by TCRdb, a single entry stands for each CDR3 protein sequence and no DNA is reported. TCRdb, rather than the study authors, made the V and J calls. This sample's clone table shows some 300,000 distinct CDR3 sequences. Roughly 5.2% of the sample is in the top ten clones.

The TCR comes from a human donor with ulcerative colitis or Crohn's disease, or a healthy co-twin of an affected twin (not recorded which). The chain is assembled from TRBV12-3 or TRBV12-4 and TRBJ1-2. Sample: blood. CDR3 sequence: CASNIREGGGYTF.